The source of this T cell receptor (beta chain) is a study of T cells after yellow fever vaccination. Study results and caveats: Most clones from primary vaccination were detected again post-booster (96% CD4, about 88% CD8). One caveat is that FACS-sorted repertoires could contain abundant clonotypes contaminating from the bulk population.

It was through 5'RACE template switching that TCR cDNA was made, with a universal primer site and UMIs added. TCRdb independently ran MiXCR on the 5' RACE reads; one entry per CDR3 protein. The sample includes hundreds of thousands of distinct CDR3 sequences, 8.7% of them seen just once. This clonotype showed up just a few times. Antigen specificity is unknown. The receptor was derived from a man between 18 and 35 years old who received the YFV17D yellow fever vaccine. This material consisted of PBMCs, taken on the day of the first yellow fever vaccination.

CDR3 nucleotide sequence: TGCGCCAGCAGCTTGAACTGGAAGGGAGATACGCAGTATTTT. Residues: CASSLNWKGDTQYF. This chain connects TRBV5-1 to TRBJ2-3; D gene ambiguous. Germline lookup yields CDR1 SGHRS and CDR2 YFSETQ. This CDR3 has 14 amino acids. V was shortened by 1 base and J by 5 bases, with 11 bases between the two germline ends.